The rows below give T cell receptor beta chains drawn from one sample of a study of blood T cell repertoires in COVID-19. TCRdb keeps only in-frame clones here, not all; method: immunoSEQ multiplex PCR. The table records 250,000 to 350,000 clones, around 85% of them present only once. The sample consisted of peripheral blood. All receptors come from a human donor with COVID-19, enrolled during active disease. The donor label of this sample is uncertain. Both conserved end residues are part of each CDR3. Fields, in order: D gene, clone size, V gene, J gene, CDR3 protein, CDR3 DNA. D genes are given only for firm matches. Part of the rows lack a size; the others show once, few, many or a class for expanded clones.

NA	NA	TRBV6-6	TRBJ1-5	CASTPGGDSNQPQHF	TGTGCCAGCACCCCGGGGGGAGATAGCAATCAGCCCCAGCATTTT
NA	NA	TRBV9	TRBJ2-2	CASSFAGYPGTGELFF	TGTGCCAGCAGCTTCGCAGGGTACCCCGGCACCGGGGAGCTGTTTTTT
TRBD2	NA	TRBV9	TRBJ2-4	CASSGPGAREGRNIQYF	TGTGCCAGCAGCGGGCCAGGGGCGCGGGAGGGTAGGAACATTCAGTACTTC
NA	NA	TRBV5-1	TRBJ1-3	CASSLDGGVGGNTIYF	TGCGCCAGCAGCTTGGATGGGGGCGTGGGTGGAAACACCATATATTTT
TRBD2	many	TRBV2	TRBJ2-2	CARRLAGSTGELFF	TGTGCCAGGCGACTAGCGGGGAGCACCGGGGAGCTGTTTTTT
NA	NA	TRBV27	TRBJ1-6	CASSLQGWNNSPLHF	TGTGCCAGCAGTTTGCAGGGCTGGAACAATTCACCCCTCCACTTT
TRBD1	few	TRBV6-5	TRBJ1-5	CASSPRGTNQPQHF	TGTGCCAGCAGCCCCAGGGGGACTAATCAGCCCCAGCATTTT
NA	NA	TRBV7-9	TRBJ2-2	CASSWETGNTGELFF	TGTGCCAGCAGCTGGGAGACTGGGAACACCGGGGAGCTGTTTTTT
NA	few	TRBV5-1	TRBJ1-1	CASSLAPGIMNTEAFF	TGCGCCAGCAGCTTGGCCCCGGGAATTATGAACACTGAAGCTTTCTTT
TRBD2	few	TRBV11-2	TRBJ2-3	CASSLDPLGLAGGTDTQYF	TGTGCCAGCAGCTTAGATCCCCTGGGGCTAGCGGGGGGCACAGATACGCAGTATTTT
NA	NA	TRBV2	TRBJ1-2	CASSRGGDGYTF	TGTGCCAGCTCCCGGGGGGGCGATGGCTACACCTTC
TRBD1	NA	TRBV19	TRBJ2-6	CASSRDRVGSPGANVLTF	TGTGCCAGTAGTAGAGACAGGGTAGGTTCCCCTGGGGCCAACGTCCTGACTTTC
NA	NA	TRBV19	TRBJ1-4	CASSGRNVNEKLFF	TGTGCCAGTAGTGGCAGAAACGTTAATGAAAAACTGTTTTTT
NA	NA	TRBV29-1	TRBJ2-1	CSVERSGYYNEQFF	TGCAGCGTTGAAAGGTCAGGGTACTACAATGAGCAGTTCTTC
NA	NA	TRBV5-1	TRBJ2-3	CASSLVGSGTQYF	TGCGCCAGCAGCTTGGTAGGTAGCGGCACGCAGTATTTT
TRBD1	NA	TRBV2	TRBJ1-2	CASSEDRGNYGYTF	TGTGCCAGCAGTGAGGACAGGGGTAACTATGGCTACACCTTC
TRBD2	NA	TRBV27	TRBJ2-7	CASSPTSGSQKNEQYF	TGTGCCAGCAGCCCTACTAGCGGGAGTCAAAAAAACGAGCAGTACTTC
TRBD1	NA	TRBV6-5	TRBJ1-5	CASVQGDQPQHF	TGTGCCAGCGTACAGGGGGATCAGCCCCAGCATTTT
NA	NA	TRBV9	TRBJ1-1	CASNIRPENTEAFF	TGTGCCAGCAACATACGCCCAGAGAACACTGAAGCTTTCTTT
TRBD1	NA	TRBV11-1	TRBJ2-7	CASSGRQGAQYEQYF	TGTGCCAGCAGCGGCCGACAGGGGGCGCAGTACGAGCAGTACTTC
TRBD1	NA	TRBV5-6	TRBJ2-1	CASSGRPTGGSRQFF	TGTGCCAGCAGCGGACGCCCCACAGGGGGCTCCAGGCAGTTCTTC
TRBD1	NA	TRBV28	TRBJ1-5	CASSTGDQPQHF	TGTGCCAGCAGTACAGGGGATCAGCCCCAGCATTTT
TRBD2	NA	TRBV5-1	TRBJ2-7	CASALSTSGSIRGYEQYF	TGCGCCAGCGCCCTTTCGACTAGCGGGAGTATAAGAGGGTACGAGCAGTACTTC
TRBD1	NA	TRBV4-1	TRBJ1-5	CASSPRTGNQPQHF	TGCGCCAGCAGCCCACGGACAGGGAATCAGCCCCAGCATTTT
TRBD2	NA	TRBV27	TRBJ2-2	CASSSPSGRGNTGELFF	TGTGCCAGCAGTTCCCCTAGCGGGAGGGGCAACACCGGGGAGCTGTTTTTT
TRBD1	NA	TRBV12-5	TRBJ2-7	CASGTGGSSYEQYF	TGTGCTAGTGGGACAGGGGGCTCATCCTACGAGCAGTACTTC